This T cell receptor (beta chain) is drawn from a study of T cells after yellow fever vaccination. This clonotype was detected only a few times. The CDR3 is 14 amino acids. Germline V gene data show CDR1 as MDHEN and CDR2 as SYDVKM. The V and J ends lost 3 bases and 5 bases, in that order; junction bases with no gene match: 4. TCRdb fed the 5' RACE reads into MiXCR, producing one record per CDR3 protein. The sample lists over 35,000 distinct CDR3 sequences; approximately 6.3% were seen once. This specimen was PBMCs, either bulk or a sorted T-cell subset (CD4+, CD8+, memory, or dextramer-sorted; not recorded which), taken 45 days after the yellow fever booster vaccination. The clonotype comes from a man aged 30 to 45 who received the YFV17D yellow fever vaccine. The gene calls are TRBV28 and TRBJ2-5; 9 nucleotides agree with TRBD1. For the CDR3, the DNA is TGTGCCAGCAGTTTGAGACAGGGGGTCGAGACCCAGTACTTC. Translated, it gives CASSLRQGVETQYF.